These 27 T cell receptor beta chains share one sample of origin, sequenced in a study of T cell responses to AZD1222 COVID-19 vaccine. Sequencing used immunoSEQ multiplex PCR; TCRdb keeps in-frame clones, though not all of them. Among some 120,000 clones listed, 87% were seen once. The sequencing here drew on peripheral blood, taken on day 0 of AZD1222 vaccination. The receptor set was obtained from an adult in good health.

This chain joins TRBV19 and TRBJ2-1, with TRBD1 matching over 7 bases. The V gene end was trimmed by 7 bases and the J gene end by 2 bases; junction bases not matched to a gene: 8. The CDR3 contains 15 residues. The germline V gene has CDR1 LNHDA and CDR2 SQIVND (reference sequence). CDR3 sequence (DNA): TGTGCCAGTACCGAAGACAGGGTGACCTACAATGAGCAGTTCTTC. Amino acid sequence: CASTEDRVTYNEQFF.

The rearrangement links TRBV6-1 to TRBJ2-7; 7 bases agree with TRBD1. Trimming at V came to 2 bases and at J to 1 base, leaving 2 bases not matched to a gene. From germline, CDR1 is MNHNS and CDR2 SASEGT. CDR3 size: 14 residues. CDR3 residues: CASSELQGSYEQYF. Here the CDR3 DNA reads TGTGCCAGCAGTGAATTACAGGGGTCCTACGAGCAGTACTTC.

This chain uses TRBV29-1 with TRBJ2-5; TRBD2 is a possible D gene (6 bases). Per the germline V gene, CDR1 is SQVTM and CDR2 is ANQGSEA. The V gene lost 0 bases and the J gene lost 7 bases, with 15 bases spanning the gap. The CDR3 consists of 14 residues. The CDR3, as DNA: TGCAGCGTTGAAGATTGGGAGGTTGTGGGGACCCAGTACTTC. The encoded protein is CSVEDWEVVGTQYF.

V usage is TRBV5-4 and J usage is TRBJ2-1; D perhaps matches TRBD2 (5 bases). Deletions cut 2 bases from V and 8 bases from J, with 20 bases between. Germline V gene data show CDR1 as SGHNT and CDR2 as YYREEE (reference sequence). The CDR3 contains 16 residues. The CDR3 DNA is TGTGCCAGCAGCTTTAGTGTGGACTCCGGGTTTGATGAGCAGTTCTTC. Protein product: CASSFSVDSGFDEQFF.

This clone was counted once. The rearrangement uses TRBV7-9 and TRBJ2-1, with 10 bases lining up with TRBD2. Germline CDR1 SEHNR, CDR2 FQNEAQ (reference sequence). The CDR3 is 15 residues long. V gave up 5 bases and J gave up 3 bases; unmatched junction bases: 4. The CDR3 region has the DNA TGTGCCAGCAGCCAGACTAGCGGGTTCTACAATGAGCAGTTCTTC. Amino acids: CASSQTSGFYNEQFF.

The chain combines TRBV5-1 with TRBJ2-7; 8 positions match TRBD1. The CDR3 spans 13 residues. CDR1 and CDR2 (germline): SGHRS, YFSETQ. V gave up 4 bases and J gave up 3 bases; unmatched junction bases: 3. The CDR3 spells CASSPDRVYEQYF. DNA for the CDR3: TGCGCCAGCAGCCCGGACAGGGTCTACGAGCAGTACTTC.

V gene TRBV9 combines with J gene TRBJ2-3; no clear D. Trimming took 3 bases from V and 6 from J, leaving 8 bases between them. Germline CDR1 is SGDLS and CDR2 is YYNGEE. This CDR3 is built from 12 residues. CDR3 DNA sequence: TGTGCCAGCAGCGATTCTACGGATACGCAGTATTTT. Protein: CASSDSTDTQYF.

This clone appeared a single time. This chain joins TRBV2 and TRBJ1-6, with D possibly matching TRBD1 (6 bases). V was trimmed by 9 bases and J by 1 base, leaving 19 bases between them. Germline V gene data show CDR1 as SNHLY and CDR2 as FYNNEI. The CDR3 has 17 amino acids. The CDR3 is CASSRDTPRSYNSPLHF. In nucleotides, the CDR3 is TGTGCCAGTTCTCGGGACACCCCGAGGTCCTATAATTCACCCCTCCACTTT.

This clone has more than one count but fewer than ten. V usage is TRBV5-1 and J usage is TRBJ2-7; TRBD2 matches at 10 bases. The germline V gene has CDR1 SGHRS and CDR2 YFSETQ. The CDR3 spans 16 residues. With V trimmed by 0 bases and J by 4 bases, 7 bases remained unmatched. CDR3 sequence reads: CASSLGRASGSYEQYF. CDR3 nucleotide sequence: TGCGCCAGCAGCTTGGGAAGGGCTAGCGGGAGTTACGAGCAGTACTTC.

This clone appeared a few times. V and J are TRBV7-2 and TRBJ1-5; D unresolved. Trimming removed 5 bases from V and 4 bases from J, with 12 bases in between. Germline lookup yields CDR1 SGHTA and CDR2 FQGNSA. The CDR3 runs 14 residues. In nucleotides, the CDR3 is TGTGCCAGCAGCATAGGCCGTTCGAATCAGCCCCAGCATTTT. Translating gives CASSIGRSNQPQHF. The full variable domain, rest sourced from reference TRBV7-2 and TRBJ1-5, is GAGVSQSPSNKVTEKGKDVELRCDPISGHTALYWYRQSLGQGLEFLIYFQGNSAPDKSGLPSDRFSAERTGGSVSTLTIQRTQQEDSAVYLCASSIGRSNQPQHFGDGTRLSIL.

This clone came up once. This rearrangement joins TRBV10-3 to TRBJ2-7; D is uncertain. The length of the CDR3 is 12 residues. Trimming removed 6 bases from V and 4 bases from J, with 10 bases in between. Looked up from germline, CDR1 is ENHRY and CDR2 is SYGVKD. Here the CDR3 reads CAIRGRSYEQYF. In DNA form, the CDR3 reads TGTGCCATCAGAGGCAGGTCGTACGAGCAGTACTTC.

DNA of the CDR3: TGCGCCAGCAGCCCAGTGGGCACTGAAGCTTTCTTT. Encoded protein: CASSPVGTEAFF. This chain uses TRBV5-1 with TRBJ1-1; D unresolved. The ends were cut back, 4 bases at V and 4 bases at J, with 8 bases in the middle. Germline loops: CDR1 SGHRS, CDR2 YFSETQ. The CDR3 totals 12 residues. The full variable domain, completed using reference TRBV5-1 and TRBJ1-1, is KAGVTQTPRYLIKTRGQQVTLSCSPISGHRSVSWYQQTPGQGLQFLFEYFSETQRNKGNFPGRFSGRQFSNSRSEMNVSTLELGDSALYLCASSPVGTEAFFGQGTRLTVV.

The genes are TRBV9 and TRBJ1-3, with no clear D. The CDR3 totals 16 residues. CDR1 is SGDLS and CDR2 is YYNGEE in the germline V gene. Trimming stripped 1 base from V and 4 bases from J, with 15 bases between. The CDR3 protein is CASSVLDSAPGNTIYF. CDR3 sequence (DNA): TGTGCCAGCAGCGTATTAGACTCGGCCCCCGGAAACACCATATATTTT.

CDR3 sequence (DNA): TGTGCCAGCAGAACTATATCGACCGCAGCAGATAATTCACCCCTCCACTTT. Its protein is CASRTISTAADNSPLHF. The rearrangement uses TRBV2 and TRBJ1-6; D uncertain. This CDR3 is 17 amino acids long. CDR1 is SNHLY, CDR2 FYNNEI, per germline. Trimming took 6 bases from V and 5 from J, leaving 20 bases between them.

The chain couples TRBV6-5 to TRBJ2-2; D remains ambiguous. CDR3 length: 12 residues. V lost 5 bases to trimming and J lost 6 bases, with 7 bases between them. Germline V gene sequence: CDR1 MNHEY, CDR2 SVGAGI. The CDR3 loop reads CASSPLAGELFF. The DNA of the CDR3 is TGTGCCAGCAGTCCGCTAGCCGGGGAGCTGTTTTTT.

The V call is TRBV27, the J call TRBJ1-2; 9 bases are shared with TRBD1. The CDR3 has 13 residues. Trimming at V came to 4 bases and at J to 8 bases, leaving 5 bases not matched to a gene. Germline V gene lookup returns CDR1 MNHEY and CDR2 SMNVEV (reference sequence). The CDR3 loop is CASSWGTGIGYTF. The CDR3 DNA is TGTGCCAGCAGTTGGGGGACAGGGATCGGCTACACCTTC.

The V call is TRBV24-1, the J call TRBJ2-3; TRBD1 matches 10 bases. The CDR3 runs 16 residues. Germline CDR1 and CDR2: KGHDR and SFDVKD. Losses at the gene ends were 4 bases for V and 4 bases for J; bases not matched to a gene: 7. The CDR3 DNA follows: TGTGCCACCAGTGAATTCGGGACAGGGGAGGCAGATACGCAGTATTTT. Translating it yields CATSEFGTGEADTQYF.

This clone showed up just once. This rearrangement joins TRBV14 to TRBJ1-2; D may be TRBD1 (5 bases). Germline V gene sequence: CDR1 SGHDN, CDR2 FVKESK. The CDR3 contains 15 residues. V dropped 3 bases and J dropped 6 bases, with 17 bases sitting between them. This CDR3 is CASSQGDSTVNGYTF. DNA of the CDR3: TGTGCCAGCAGCCAGGGGGACTCAACCGTCAATGGCTACACCTTC.

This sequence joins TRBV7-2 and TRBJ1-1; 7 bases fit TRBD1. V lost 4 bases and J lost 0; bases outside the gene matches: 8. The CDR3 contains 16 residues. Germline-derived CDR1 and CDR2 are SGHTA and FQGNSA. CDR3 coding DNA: TGTGCCAGCAGCTGGGGGGGGACAGCAATGAACACTGAAGCTTTCTTT. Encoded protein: CASSWGGTAMNTEAFF.

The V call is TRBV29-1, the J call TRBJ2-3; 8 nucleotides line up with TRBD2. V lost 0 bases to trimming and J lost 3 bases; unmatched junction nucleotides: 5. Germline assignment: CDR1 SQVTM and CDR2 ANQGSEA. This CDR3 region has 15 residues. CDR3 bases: TGCAGCGTTGAAGAGGGACTAGACCTGACAGATACGCAGTATTTT. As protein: CSVEEGLDLTDTQYF.

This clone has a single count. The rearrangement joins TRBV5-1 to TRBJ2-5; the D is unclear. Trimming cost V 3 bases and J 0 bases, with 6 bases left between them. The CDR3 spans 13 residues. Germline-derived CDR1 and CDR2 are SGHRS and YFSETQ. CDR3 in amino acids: CASSSVYQETQYF. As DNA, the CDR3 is TGCGCCAGCAGCTCGGTGTACCAAGAGACCCAGTACTTC. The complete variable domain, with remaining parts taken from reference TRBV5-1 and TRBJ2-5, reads KAGVTQTPRYLIKTRGQQVTLSCSPISGHRSVSWYQQTPGQGLQFLFEYFSETQRNKGNFPGRFSGRQFSNSRSEMNVSTLELGDSALYLCASSSVYQETQYFGPGTRLLVL.

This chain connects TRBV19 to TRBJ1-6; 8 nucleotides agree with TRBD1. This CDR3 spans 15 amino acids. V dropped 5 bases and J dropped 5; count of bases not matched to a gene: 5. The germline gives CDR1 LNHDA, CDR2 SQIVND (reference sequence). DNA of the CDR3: TGTGCCAGTAGTCAGGGGGACAGGAATAATTCACCCCTCCACTTT. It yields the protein CASSQGDRNNSPLHF.

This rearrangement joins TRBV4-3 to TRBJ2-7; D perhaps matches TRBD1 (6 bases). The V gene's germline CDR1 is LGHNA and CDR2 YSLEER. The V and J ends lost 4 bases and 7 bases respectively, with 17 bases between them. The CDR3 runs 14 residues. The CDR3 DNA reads TGCGCCAGCAGCCCAGACACAGGGTTGTGGGAGCAGTACTTC. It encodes CASSPDTGLWEQYF.

CDR3 sequence reads: CSASVRGTEAFF. DNA of the CDR3: TGCAGTGCTAGTGTCAGGGGAACTGAAGCTTTCTTT. J is TRBJ1-1 and V is TRBV20-1; tentative D call: TRBD1 (6 bases). Germline-derived CDR1 and CDR2 are DFQATT and SNEGSKA (reference sequence). This CDR3 is built from 12 residues. Trimming pared 3 bases from V and 5 bases from J, leaving 10 bases between.

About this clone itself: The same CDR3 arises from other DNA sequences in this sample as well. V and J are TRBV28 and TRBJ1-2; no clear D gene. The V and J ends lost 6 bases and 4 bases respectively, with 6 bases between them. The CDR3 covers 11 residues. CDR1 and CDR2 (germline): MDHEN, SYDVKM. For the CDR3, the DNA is TGTGCCAGCAGAGGCAGCTATGGCTACACCTTC. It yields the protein CASRGSYGYTF.

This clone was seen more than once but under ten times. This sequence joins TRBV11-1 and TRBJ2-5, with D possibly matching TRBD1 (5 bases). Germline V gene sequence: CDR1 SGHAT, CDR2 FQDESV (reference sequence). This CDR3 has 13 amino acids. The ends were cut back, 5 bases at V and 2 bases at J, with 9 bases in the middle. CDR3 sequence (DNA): TGTGCCAGCAGCCGAGACAGACAAGAGACCCAGTACTTC. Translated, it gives CASSRDRQETQYF.

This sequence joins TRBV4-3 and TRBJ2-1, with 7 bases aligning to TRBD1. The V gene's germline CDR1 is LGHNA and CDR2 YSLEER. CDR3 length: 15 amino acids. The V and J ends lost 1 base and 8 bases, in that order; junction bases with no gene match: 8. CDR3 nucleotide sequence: TGCGCCAGCAGCCAAGCCCAGAGAGGGGGCCATGAGCAGTTCTTC. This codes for CASSQAQRGGHEQFF.